The 32 T cell receptor beta chains listed next were all sequenced from one sample in a study of T cell changes during pregnancy in multiple sclerosis. Some clones are missing from TCRdb's copy, which holds only in-frame ones; the method was immunoSEQ multiplex PCR. The sample carries about 46,000 clones, about 93% recorded once. Sequencing was performed on CD8+ T cells from peripheral blood mononuclear cells, taken after pregnancy. Every receptor here comes from a female donor with multiple sclerosis, enrolled in a pregnancy study.

The J gene is TRBJ2-1, the V gene TRBV9, with TRBD1 as a possible D gene (5 bases). V lost 3 bases to trimming and J lost 5 bases, with 9 bases between them. CDR1 SGDLS and CDR2 YYNGEE come from the germline V gene. The CDR3 length is 13 residues. CDR3 loop: CASSGYRNNEQFF. CDR3 DNA: TGTGCCAGCAGCGGTTACAGGAACAATGAGCAGTTCTTC.

The chain uses TRBV4-1 and TRBJ1-5; TRBD1 agrees at 8 bases. Germline V gene lookup returns CDR1 MGHRA and CDR2 YSYEKL. The V gene end was trimmed by 0 bases and the J gene end by 0 bases; junction bases not matched to a gene: 10. The CDR3 spans 19 residues. The CDR3 reads CASSQDPSAGGYSNQPQHF. The CDR3 bases are TGCGCCAGCAGCCAAGATCCCAGCGCAGGGGGCTATAGCAATCAGCCCCAGCATTTT.

CDR3 nucleotides: TGTGCCAGCAGCAACGACAGGGATCCCTACAATGAGCAGTTCTTC. Translation gives CASSNDRDPYNEQFF. The chain uses TRBV4-2 and TRBJ2-1, with 7 nucleotides matching TRBD1. Germline V gives CDR1 LGHNA, CDR2 YNFKEQ. This CDR3 comprises 15 residues. Unmatched junction bases numbered 6, after V lost 5 bases and J lost 2 bases.

V usage is TRBV28 and J usage is TRBJ2-3, with TRBD2 matching 12 bases. The CDR3 length is 15 residues. The V gene end was trimmed by 5 bases and the J gene end by 5 bases; junction bases not matched to a gene: 5. Per the germline V gene, CDR1 is MDHEN and CDR2 is SYDVKM. CDR3: CASSTPLAGGDTQYF. The CDR3 coding sequence is TGTGCCAGCAGTACCCCACTAGCGGGAGGAGATACGCAGTATTTT.

The chain is built from TRBV7-8 and TRBJ2-1, with D tentatively TRBD2 (5 bases). The CDR3 contains 14 residues. Trimming cost V 0 bases and J 2 bases, with 5 bases left between them. Germline V gives CDR1 SGHVS, CDR2 FQNEAQ. The CDR3 region has the DNA TGTGCCAGCAGCTTAGCGGGAGCCTACAATGAGCAGTTCTTC. It translates to CASSLAGAYNEQFF.

The chain couples TRBV9 to TRBJ2-7; D is possibly TRBD2 (6 bases). CDR3 length: 14 residues. CDR1 SGDLS and CDR2 YYNGEE come from the germline V gene. V was pared by 4 bases and J by 5 bases, with 16 bases between. CDR3 region: CASSPIGSAHEQYF. The DNA of the CDR3 is TGTGCCAGCAGCCCCATCGGGAGTGCCCACGAGCAGTACTTC.

The CDR3 bases are TGTGCCAGCAGTTCCCCCGGGCAAGAGACCCAGTACTTC. It specifies CASSSPGQETQYF. The rearrangement joins TRBV27 to TRBJ2-5; D unresolved. CDR3 length: 13 residues. Germline V gene data show CDR1 as MNHEY and CDR2 as SMNVEV (reference sequence). V lost 4 bases and J lost 2, with 8 bases in between.

The chain is built from TRBV27 and TRBJ2-1, with D maybe TRBD1 (5 bases). Germline V lookup: CDR1 MNHEY, CDR2 SMNVEV (reference sequence). The CDR3 spans 12 residues. Trimming cost V 2 bases and J 13 bases, with 12 bases left between them. CDR3 bases: TGTGCCAGCAGTTTAAATCAAGGGGTTCAGTTCTTC. As protein: CASSLNQGVQFF.

The J gene is TRBJ2-7, the V gene TRBV29-1, with 7 bases fitting TRBD2. The CDR3 is 14 amino acids. Germline CDR1 reads SQVTM; CDR2 reads ANQGSEA. The J segment lost 2 bases and the V segment lost 4 bases, leaving 8 bases of the junction unmatched. CDR3 nucleotide sequence: TGCAGCGTTGGGGAGGGACTCCTGGCCTACGAGCAGTACTTC. Its translation is CSVGEGLLAYEQYF.

The chain recombines TRBV7-9 with TRBJ2-7; D is uncertain. V was clipped by 2 bases and J by 0 bases, with 8 bases between them. This CDR3 comprises 14 residues. The V gene's germline CDR1 is SEHNR and CDR2 FQNEAQ (reference sequence). The CDR3, as DNA: TGTGCCAGCAGCTTAACAGAACACTCCTACGAGCAGTACTTC. This translates into CASSLTEHSYEQYF.

V is TRBV11-2 and J is TRBJ2-1; 8 bases are shared with TRBD2. The CDR3 covers 16 residues. CDR1 is SGHAT, CDR2 FQNNGV, per germline. J lost 6 bases, V lost 1 base, and 8 bases had no gene match. CDR3 in DNA: TGTGCCAGCAGCTTAGGGGCGGGAGGCCCGTCCAATGAGCAGTTCTTC. Protein product: CASSLGAGGPSNEQFF.

CDR3 protein: CASSLSYFSEQYF. CDR3 bases: TGTGCCAGCAGTTTATCGTATTTCTCCGAGCAGTACTTC. The J gene is TRBJ2-7, the V gene TRBV27; D unclear. The V and J ends lost 0 bases and 6 bases respectively, with 9 bases between them. Looked up from germline, CDR1 is MNHEY and CDR2 is SMNVEV (reference sequence). The CDR3 contains 13 residues.

This chain uses TRBV7-9 with TRBJ2-1, with a possible D match to TRBD2 (5 bases). The CDR3 totals 15 residues. Trimming took off 2 bases at V and 0 bases at J, with 8 bases between the two ends. Germline CDR1 reads SEHNR; CDR2 reads FQNEAQ (reference sequence). The CDR3 sequence: CASSLPGSSYNEQFF. The CDR3 DNA reads TGTGCCAGCAGCTTACCGGGGAGCTCCTACAATGAGCAGTTCTTC.

This clone was counted at least ten times. This chain joins TRBV6-5 and TRBJ2-1; 8 bases are shared with TRBD1. Germline CDR1 MNHEY, CDR2 SVGAGI. Trimming removed 2 bases from V and 3 bases from J; junction bases left unmatched: 3. The CDR3 is 15 residues long. CDR3 in amino acids: CASSYGQGDYNEQFF. The DNA of the CDR3 is TGTGCCAGCAGTTACGGACAGGGCGACTACAATGAGCAGTTCTTC.

The chain links TRBV7-9 to TRBJ2-1; D is undetermined. V shed 1 base and J shed 0 bases, with 7 bases lying between them. Germline assignment: CDR1 SEHNR and CDR2 FQNEAQ (reference sequence). The CDR3 covers 15 residues. The CDR3 loop is CASSLVSGSYNEQFF. The CDR3 nucleotides are TGTGCCAGCAGCTTAGTCTCGGGCTCCTACAATGAGCAGTTCTTC.

J is TRBJ2-2 and V is TRBV7-6; no clear D. The V gene's germline CDR1 is SGHVS and CDR2 FNYEAQ. There are 17 residues in the CDR3. V was trimmed by 3 bases and J by 5 bases, leaving 19 bases between them. The CDR3 coding sequence is TGTGCCAGCAGCTTGGCAGGCCCCCTGGATAGGACCGGGGAGCTGTTTTTT. The encoded protein is CASSLAGPLDRTGELFF.

This chain links TRBV19 with TRBJ2-7; D perhaps matches TRBD1 (5 bases). Trimming cost V 5 bases and J 0 bases, with 14 bases left between them. The CDR3 spans 15 residues. Per germline, CDR1 LNHDA and CDR2 SQIVND (reference sequence). The CDR3 DNA follows: TGTGCCAGTAGTGAAATCAGGGCTCTCTCCTACGAGCAGTACTTC. Its protein product is CASSEIRALSYEQYF.

The rearrangement joins TRBV15 to TRBJ2-1, with D hard to call. The V end was cut by 5 bases, the J end by 0 bases, with 11 bases between. Per the germline V gene, CDR1 is LNHNV and CDR2 is YYDKDF (reference sequence). The CDR3 extends over 15 amino acids. CDR3 sequence: CATSLTRSSYNEQFF. CDR3 bases: TGTGCCACCAGCCTAACTCGATCCTCCTACAATGAGCAGTTCTTC.

The genes are TRBV19 and TRBJ2-1, with a tentative D call TRBD1 (7 bases). The germline V and J ends were trimmed by 3 bases and 4 bases, with 19 bases remaining between them. Germline V gives CDR1 LNHDA, CDR2 SQIVND (reference sequence). CDR3 length: 17 amino acids. CDR3 nucleotide sequence: TGTGCCAGTAGTATCATCGACTACAGGGGACTTTACAATGAGCAGTTCTTC. Translation gives CASSIIDYRGLYNEQFF.

In this sample, this clone turned up once. This rearrangement joins TRBV7-9 to TRBJ2-7, with 7 positions matching TRBD1. The CDR3 length is 16 residues. V gave up 5 bases and J gave up 0 bases; unmatched junction bases: 10. Per germline, CDR1 SEHNR and CDR2 FQNEAQ (reference sequence). The CDR3 protein is CASSPRLGTDSYEQYF. The CDR3 bases are TGTGCCAGCAGCCCCAGGCTTGGGACAGACTCCTACGAGCAGTACTTC. The whole variable domain, filled in from reference TRBV7-9 and TRBJ2-7, reads DTGVSQNPRHKITKRGQNVTFRCDPISEHNRLYWYRQTLGQGPEFLTYFQNEAQLEKSRLLSDRFSAERPKGSFSTLEIQRTEQGDSAMYLCASSPRLGTDSYEQYFGPGTRLTVT.

This chain links TRBV2 with TRBJ2-1, with D unresolved. The CDR3 totals 11 residues. Trimming left V 6 bases short and J 6 bases short, with 6 bases between. Germline loops: CDR1 SNHLY, CDR2 FYNNEI. DNA of the CDR3: TGTGCCAGCAGCCTCCTCAATGAGCAGTTCTTC. Its translation: CASSLLNEQFF.

The chain uses TRBV19 and TRBJ2-6; 10 bases line up with TRBD1. The CDR3 is made up of 17 amino acids. With 9 bases clipped from V and 0 bases from J, the junction kept 8 bases outside the gene matches. Per the germline V gene, CDR1 is LNHDA and CDR2 is SQIVND (reference sequence). CDR3 bases: TGTGCCAGCAGACAGGGGGCCTTCCTCTCTGGGGCCAACGTCCTGACTTTC. Translated: CASRQGAFLSGANVLTF.

In its sample, this clone was seen once. The chain links TRBV6-5 to TRBJ2-7; 8 bases are a match to TRBD1. J lost 1 base, V lost 0 bases, and 2 bases had no gene match. Germline CDR1 is MNHEY and CDR2 is SVGAGI. The CDR3 sequence is 15 residues long. The CDR3 DNA follows: TGTGCCAGCAGTTACTCCGGGACAGGTTCCTACGAGCAGTACTTC. As protein: CASSYSGTGSYEQYF.

V gene TRBV27 combines with J gene TRBJ1-6; D might be TRBD1 (5 bases). This CDR3 has 17 amino acids. Germline V CDR1 and CDR2: MNHEY, SMNVEV (reference sequence). V lost 6 bases and J lost 10, with 25 bases in between. This CDR3 is CASSPPPGEPATSPLHF. DNA for the CDR3: TGTGCCAGCAGCCCACCCCCGGGGGAGCCTGCGACCTCACCCCTCCACTTT.

This sequence joins TRBV7-2 and TRBJ1-3, with TRBD1 as a possible D gene (6 bases). Germline lookup yields CDR1 SGHTA and CDR2 FQGNSA. The CDR3 loop spans 17 amino acids. The V gene lost 1 base and the J gene lost 3 bases, with 16 bases spanning the gap. DNA of the CDR3: TGTGCCAGCAGCTTAGATCCCCCAGGGGTGCTTGGAAACACCATATATTTT. Residues: CASSLDPPGVLGNTIYF. The full variable domain, rest sourced from reference TRBV7-2 and TRBJ1-3, is GAGVSQSPSNKVTEKGKDVELRCDPISGHTALYWYRQSLGQGLEFLIYFQGNSAPDKSGLPSDRFSAERTGGSVSTLTIQRTQQEDSAVYLCASSLDPPGVLGNTIYFGEGSWLTVV.

The chain combines TRBV4-1 with TRBJ2-7; weak D call: TRBD2 (6 bases). The CDR3 is 13 amino acids. Per germline, CDR1 MGHRA and CDR2 YSYEKL. V was clipped by 0 bases and J by 4 bases, with 7 bases between them. The DNA for the CDR3 is TGCGCCAGCAGCCAAGAAGGGACTTACGAGCAGTACTTC. The encoded protein is CASSQEGTYEQYF.

This clone has a handful of counts. The rearrangement links TRBV9 to TRBJ1-1; the D is unclear. This CDR3 contains 14 residues. Germline loops: CDR1 SGDLS, CDR2 YYNGEE. V gave up 1 base and J gave up 0 bases, with 7 bases separating them. DNA of the CDR3: TGTGCCAGCAGCGTAACAGCAATGAACACTGAAGCTTTCTTT. Translating it yields CASSVTAMNTEAFF.

This chain links TRBV5-1 with TRBJ2-1, with 8 nucleotides matching TRBD1. CDR1 SGHRS and CDR2 YFSETQ come from the germline V gene. V lost 0 bases and J lost 4; bases outside the gene matches: 6. This CDR3 is 16 amino acids long. CDR3 residues: CASSLAIGTGYNEQFF. CDR3 bases: TGCGCCAGCAGCTTGGCGATCGGGACAGGATACAATGAGCAGTTCTTC.

On this clone: The junction departs from the called germline gene at one end, perhaps through a read error. This rearrangement joins TRBV28 to TRBJ2-4; the D gene is possibly TRBD2 (7 bases). The CDR3 contains 12 residues. Germline lookup yields CDR1 MDHEN and CDR2 SYDVKM. CDR3 sequence reads: CASSTRGGGIDF. The DNA of the CDR3 is TGTGCCAGCAGTACCCGCGGCGGGGGCATTGACTTC.

This clone was seen more than once but under ten times. The CDR3 nucleotides read TGTGCCAGCAGCCCAACCGGGACAATAACCTACGAGCAGTACTTC. It codes for CASSPTGTITYEQYF. V and J are TRBV7-6 and TRBJ2-7; possibly TRBD1 for D (6 bases). The CDR3 runs to 15 residues. V lost 5 bases, J lost 2 bases, and 16 bases lay in between. Looked up from germline, CDR1 is SGHVS and CDR2 is FNYEAQ.

This clone showed up just a few times. The rearrangement uses TRBV7-6 and TRBJ1-3; 7 bases agree with TRBD1. CDR3 length equals 16 residues. Germline V gene sequence: CDR1 SGHVS, CDR2 FNYEAQ. V gave up 5 bases and J gave up 0 bases; unmatched junction bases: 7. Here the CDR3 DNA reads TGTGCCAGCAGCCCAAGGGGGCAGGACTCTGGAAACACCATATATTTT. It encodes CASSPRGQDSGNTIYF.

The V and J genes are TRBV19 and TRBJ2-7, with D maybe TRBD1 (6 bases). CDR3 size: 14 residues. Germline V gene data show CDR1 as LNHDA and CDR2 as SQIVND (reference sequence). Trimming took off 3 bases at V and 2 bases at J, with 11 bases between the two ends. In nucleotides, the CDR3 is TGTGCCAGTAGTATCAGGGGCCTCGCCTACGAGCAGTACTTC. Translating gives CASSIRGLAYEQYF.